The rows below give T cell receptor beta chains drawn from one sample of a study of blood T cell repertoires in COVID-19. Assay: immunoSEQ multiplex PCR; the TCRdb copy retains only in-frame clones and omits some. The table has some 240,000 clones, more than 75% seen once. The sequenced sample was PBMCs or T cells enriched from blood (not recorded which). The receptors shown here come from a woman aged 50 to 60 who had been exposed to COVID-19. The CDR3 runs from the conserved cysteine through the conserved F or W. D genes are given only for firm matches. Clone size is given for some rows only: seen once, a few or many times, or a class if the clone is expanded.

TRBJ2-3 . TRBV12-3/TRBV12-4 . CASSLWGAESQYF TGTGCCAGCAGTTTATGGGGAGCGGAATCGCAGTATTTT
TRBJ1-6 . TRBV27 . CASSFGDRNSPLHF TGTGCCAGCAGTTTCGGAGACAGAAATTCACCCCTCCACTTT
TRBJ2-4 . TRBV15 . CATSPDVAPGNIQYF TGTGCCACCAGCCCGGATGTGGCCCCAGGCAACATTCAGTACTTC
TRBJ2-3 TRBD2 TRBV5-1 . CASSPALSGGSRDTQYF TGCGCCAGCAGCCCCGCCCTAAGCGGGGGGTCGAGAGATACGCAGTATTTT
TRBJ1-2 . TRBV10-1 . CASSRDPLGGYTF TGCGCCAGCAGTCGGGATCCCTTGGGTGGCTACACCTTC
TRBJ1-1 . TRBV4-2 few CASSHRGTEAFF TGTGCCAGCAGCCACCGGGGGACTGAAGCTTTCTTT
TRBJ2-7 . TRBV10-3 . CAISEALQDEQYF TGTGCCATCAGTGAGGCCCTACAGGACGAGCAGTACTTC
TRBJ1-5 . TRBV27 . CASSLGGPGNQPQHF TGTGCCAGCAGTTTAGGAGGGCCCGGTAATCAGCCCCAGCATTTT
TRBJ2-7 TRBD1 TRBV6-2/TRBV6-3 . CASSSKTGVTIYEQYF TGTGCCAGCAGTTCCAAAACAGGGGTCACCATCTACGAGCAGTACTTC
TRBJ2-1 . TRBV4-3 once CASSPLGGANEQFF TGCGCCAGCAGCCCCCTTGGGGGGGCCAATGAGCAGTTCTTC
TRBJ1-1 . TRBV28 . CASRETGGGSTTEAFF TGTGCCAGCAGAGAGACGGGTGGGGGGTCGACCACTGAAGCTTTCTTT
TRBJ1-1 . TRBV6-5 . CASSLGRGTEAFF TGTGCCAGCAGTCTGGGGAGGGGCACTGAAGCTTTCTTT
TRBJ2-1 TRBD2 TRBV3-1/TRBV3-2 . CASSQRGSGPNEQFF TGTGCCAGCAGCCAGAGGGGTAGCGGGCCAAATGAGCAGTTCTTC
TRBJ1-1 TRBD1 TRBV5-6 . CASSERQGARVTEAFF TGTGCCAGCAGCGAGAGACAGGGGGCGCGAGTCACTGAAGCTTTCTTT
TRBJ2-1 . TRBV4-2 . CASSQQGYEQFF TGTGCCAGCAGCCAACAGGGTTATGAGCAGTTCTTC
TRBJ1-1 . TRBV6-5 . CAPPGHTQNTEAFF TGTGCCCCCCCTGGCCACACCCAGAACACTGAAGCTTTCTTT
TRBJ1-6 . TRBV11-3 once CASSLYGDSPLHF TGTGCCAGCAGCTTATACGGTGATTCACCCCTCCACTTT
TRBJ2-2 TRBD2 TRBV7-9 once CASSPGAGNGELFF TGTGCCAGCAGCCCCGGAGCGGGGAACGGGGAGCTGTTTTTT
TRBJ2-1 . TRBV29-1 . CSVLPGLYNEQFF TGCAGCGTTCTACCGGGACTCTACAATGAGCAGTTCTTC
TRBJ2-3 . TRBV5-1 . CASSLDLEDTQYF TGCGCCAGCAGCTTGGATTTAGAAGATACGCAGTATTTT
TRBJ1-6 TRBD1 TRBV27 . CASRAQNSGQYNSPLHF TGTGCCAGCAGAGCCCAAAACTCGGGACAGTATAATTCACCCCTCCACTTT
TRBJ2-3 TRBD2 TRBV3-1/TRBV3-2 . CASSPGGWTTDTQYF TGTGCCAGCAGCCCGGGGGGATGGACCACAGATACGCAGTATTTT
TRBJ2-7 . TRBV7-2 . CASSRGPWYEQYF TGTGCCAGCAGCCGCGGCCCTTGGTACGAGCAGTACTTC
TRBJ1-1 . TRBV23-1 . CASSQSGLNVDTEAFF TGCGCCAGCAGTCAATCTGGACTCAATGTAGACACTGAAGCTTTCTTT
TRBJ2-2 TRBD2 TRBV9 . CASSSSGGARGGELFF TGTGCCAGCAGTAGCAGCGGGGGCGCTAGGGGCGGGGAGCTGTTTTTT
TRBJ2-2 TRBD2 TRBV6-6 . CASNERGEWAGELFF TGTGCCAGCAACGAGCGGGGGGAATGGGCCGGGGAGCTGTTTTTT
TRBJ1-2 TRBD1 TRBV11-2 . CASSLGGKGAGYGYTF TGTGCCAGCAGCTTAGGTGGGAAGGGGGCTGGCTATGGCTACACCTTC